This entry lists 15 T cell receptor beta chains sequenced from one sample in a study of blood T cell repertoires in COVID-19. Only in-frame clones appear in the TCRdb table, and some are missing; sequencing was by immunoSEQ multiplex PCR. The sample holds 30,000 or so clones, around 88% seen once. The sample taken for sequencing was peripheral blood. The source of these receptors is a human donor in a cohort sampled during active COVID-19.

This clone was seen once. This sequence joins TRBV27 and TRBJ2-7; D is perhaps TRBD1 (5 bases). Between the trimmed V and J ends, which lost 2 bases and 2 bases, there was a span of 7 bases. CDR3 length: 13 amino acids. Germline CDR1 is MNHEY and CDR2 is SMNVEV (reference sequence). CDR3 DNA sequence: TGTGCCAGCAGTTTACAGGGCCCCTACGAGCAGTACTTC. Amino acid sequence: CASSLQGPYEQYF.

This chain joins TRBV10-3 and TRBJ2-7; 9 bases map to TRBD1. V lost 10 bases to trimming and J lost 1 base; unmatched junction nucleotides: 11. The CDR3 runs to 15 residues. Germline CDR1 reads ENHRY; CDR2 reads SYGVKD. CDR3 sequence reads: CATAGLTGGSYEQYF. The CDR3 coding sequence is TGTGCCACGGCCGGGTTGACAGGGGGTTCCTACGAGCAGTACTTC.

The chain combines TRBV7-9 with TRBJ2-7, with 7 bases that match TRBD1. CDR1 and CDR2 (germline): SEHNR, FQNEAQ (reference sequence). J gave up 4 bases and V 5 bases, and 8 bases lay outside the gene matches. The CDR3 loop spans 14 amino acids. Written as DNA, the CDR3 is TGTGCCAGCAGCGAACCGGGACAGAGTTACGAGCAGTACTTC. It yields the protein CASSEPGQSYEQYF. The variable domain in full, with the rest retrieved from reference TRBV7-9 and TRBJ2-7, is DTGVSQNPRHKITKRGQNVTFRCDPISEHNRLYWYRQTLGQGPEFLTYFQNEAQLEKSRLLSDRFSAERPKGSFSTLEIQRTEQGDSAMYLCASSEPGQSYEQYFGPGTRLTVT.

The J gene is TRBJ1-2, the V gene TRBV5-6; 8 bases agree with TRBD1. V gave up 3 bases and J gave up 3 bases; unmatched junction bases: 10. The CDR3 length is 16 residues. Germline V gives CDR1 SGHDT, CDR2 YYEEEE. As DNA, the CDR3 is TGTGCCAGCAGCTCGATTGGACAGGGACGCGACTATGGCTACACCTTC. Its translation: CASSSIGQGRDYGYTF. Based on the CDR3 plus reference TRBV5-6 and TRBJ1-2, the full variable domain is DAGVTQSPTHLIKTRGQQVTLRCSPKSGHDTVSWYQQALGQGPQFIFQYYEEEERQRGNFPDRFSGHQFPNYSSELNVNALLLGDSALYLCASSSIGQGRDYGYTFGSGTRLTVV.

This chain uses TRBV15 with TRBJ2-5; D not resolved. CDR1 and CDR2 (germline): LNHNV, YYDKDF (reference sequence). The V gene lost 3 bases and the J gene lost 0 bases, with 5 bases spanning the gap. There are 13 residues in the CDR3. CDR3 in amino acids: CATSSGYQETQYF. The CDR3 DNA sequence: TGTGCCACCAGCAGCGGGTACCAAGAGACCCAGTACTTC.

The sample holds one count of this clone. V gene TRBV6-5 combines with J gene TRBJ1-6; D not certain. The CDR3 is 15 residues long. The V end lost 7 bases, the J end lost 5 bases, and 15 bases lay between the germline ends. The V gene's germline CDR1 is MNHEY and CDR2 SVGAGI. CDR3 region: CASNREVNNNSPLHF. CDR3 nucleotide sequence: TGTGCCAGCAATCGGGAGGTCAATAATAATTCACCCCTCCACTTT.

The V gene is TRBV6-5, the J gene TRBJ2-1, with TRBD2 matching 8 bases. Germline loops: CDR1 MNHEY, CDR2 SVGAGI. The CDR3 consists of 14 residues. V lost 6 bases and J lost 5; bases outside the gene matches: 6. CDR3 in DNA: TGTGCCAGCAGCCGGGGGGGCTCGAACAATGAGCAGTTCTTC. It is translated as CASSRGGSNNEQFF.

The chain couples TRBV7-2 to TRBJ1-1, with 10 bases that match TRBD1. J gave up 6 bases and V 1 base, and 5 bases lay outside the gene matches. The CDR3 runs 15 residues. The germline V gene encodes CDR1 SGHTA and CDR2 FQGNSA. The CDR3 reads CASSLEGQGWPEAFF. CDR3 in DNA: TGTGCCAGCAGCTTAGAGGGACAGGGGTGGCCTGAAGCTTTCTTT.

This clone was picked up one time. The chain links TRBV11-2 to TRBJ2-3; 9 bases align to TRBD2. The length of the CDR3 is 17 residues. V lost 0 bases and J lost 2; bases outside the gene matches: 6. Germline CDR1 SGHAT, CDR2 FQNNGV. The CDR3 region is CASSLDGAGGATDTQYF. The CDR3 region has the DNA TGTGCCAGCAGCTTAGATGGGGCGGGGGGGGCCACAGATACGCAGTATTTT.

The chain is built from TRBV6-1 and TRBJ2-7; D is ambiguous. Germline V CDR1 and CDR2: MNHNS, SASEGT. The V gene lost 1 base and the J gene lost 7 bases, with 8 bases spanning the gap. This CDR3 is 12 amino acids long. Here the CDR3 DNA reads TGTGCCAGCAGTGAAGGGAGATCGGAGCAGTACTTC. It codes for CASSEGRSEQYF.

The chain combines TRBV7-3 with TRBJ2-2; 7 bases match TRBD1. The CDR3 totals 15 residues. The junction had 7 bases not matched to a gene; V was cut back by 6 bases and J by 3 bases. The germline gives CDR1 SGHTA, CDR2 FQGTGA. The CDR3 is CASRQTGADTGELFF. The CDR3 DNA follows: TGTGCCAGCAGACAAACAGGGGCGGACACCGGGGAGCTGTTTTTT. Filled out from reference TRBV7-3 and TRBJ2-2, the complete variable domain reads GAGVSQTPSNKVTEKGKYVELRCDPISGHTALYWYRQSLGQGPEFLIYFQGTGAADDSGLPNDRFFAVRPEGSVSTLKIQRTERGDSAVYLCASRQTGADTGELFFGEGSRLTVL.

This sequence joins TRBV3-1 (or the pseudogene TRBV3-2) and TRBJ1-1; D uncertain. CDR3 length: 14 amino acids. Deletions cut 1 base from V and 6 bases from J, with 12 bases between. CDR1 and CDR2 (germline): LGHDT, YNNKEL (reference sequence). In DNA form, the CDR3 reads TGTGCCAGCAGCCAAGGGAACCAGGTCCCTGAAGCTTTCTTT. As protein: CASSQGNQVPEAFF.

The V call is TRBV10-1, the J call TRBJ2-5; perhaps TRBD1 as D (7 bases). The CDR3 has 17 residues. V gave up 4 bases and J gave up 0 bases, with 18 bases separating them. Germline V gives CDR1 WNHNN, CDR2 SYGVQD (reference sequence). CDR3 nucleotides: TGCGCCAGCAGTGGACGAATTGGGGGGACAGACCAAGAGACCCAGTACTTC. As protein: CASSGRIGGTDQETQYF.

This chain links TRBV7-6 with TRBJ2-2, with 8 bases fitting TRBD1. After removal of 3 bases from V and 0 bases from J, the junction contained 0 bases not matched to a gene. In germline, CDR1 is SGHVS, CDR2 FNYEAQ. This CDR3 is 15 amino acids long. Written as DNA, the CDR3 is TGTGCCAGCAGCTTGGGACAGGCGAACACCGGGGAGCTGTTTTTT. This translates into CASSLGQANTGELFF. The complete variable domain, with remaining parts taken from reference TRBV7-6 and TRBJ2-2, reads GAGVSQSPRYKVTKRGQDVALRCDPISGHVSLYWYRQALGQGPEFLTYFNYEAQQDKSGLPNDRFSAERPEGSISTLTIQRTEQRDSAMYRCASSLGQANTGELFFGEGSRLTVL.

The CDR3 nucleotides read TGCGCCAGCAGTCAATCGGTACGCTATATCACCGGGGAGCTGTTTTTT. This encodes CASSQSVRYITGELFF. The rearrangement links TRBV23-1 to TRBJ2-2, with D unresolved. TRBV23-1 is labeled an ORF, and its function is uncertain. The germline V and J ends were trimmed by 0 bases and 4 bases, with 12 bases remaining between them. The CDR3 length is 16 residues.